This TCR beta chain was identified in a study of T cell changes during pregnancy in multiple sclerosis. The CDR3 contains 18 residues. Germline CDR1 reads MNHNS; CDR2 reads SASEGT. V dropped 4 bases and J dropped 5; count of bases not matched to a gene: 19. Method: immunoSEQ multiplex PCR; TCRdb's copy keeps in-frame clones and lacks some. Seen here are about 41,000 clones, roughly nine tenths observed once, and the top ten hold under 0.7%. The sample consisted of CD4+ T cells from peripheral blood mononuclear cells, taken in the first trimester of pregnancy. This TCR derives from a female donor with multiple sclerosis, enrolled in a pregnancy study. The chain uses TRBV6-1 and TRBJ2-7; 8 nucleotides match TRBD1. CDR3 coding DNA: TGTGCCAGCAGTGCAAGAATTCTGGACAGGGTGAAGGCTGACGAGCAGTACTTC. The encoded protein is CASSARILDRVKADEQYF.